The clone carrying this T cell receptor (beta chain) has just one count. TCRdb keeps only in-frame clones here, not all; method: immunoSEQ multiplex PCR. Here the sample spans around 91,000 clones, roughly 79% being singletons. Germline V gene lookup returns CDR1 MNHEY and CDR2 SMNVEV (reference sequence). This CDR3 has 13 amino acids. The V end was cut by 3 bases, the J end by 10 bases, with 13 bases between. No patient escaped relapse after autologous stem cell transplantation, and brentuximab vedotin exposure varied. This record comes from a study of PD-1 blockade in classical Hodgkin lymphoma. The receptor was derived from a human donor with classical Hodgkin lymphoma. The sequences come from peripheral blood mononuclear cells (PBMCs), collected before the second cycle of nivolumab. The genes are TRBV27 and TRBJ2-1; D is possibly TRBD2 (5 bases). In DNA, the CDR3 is TGTGCCAGCAGTTTCTCCCCTTTAGCGGAGCAGTTCTTC. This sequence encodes CASSFSPLAEQFF.